The subject of this entry is one T cell receptor beta chain. This sample was taken from a study of T cell responses to AZD1222 COVID-19 vaccine. Generated by immunoSEQ multiplex PCR, the TCRdb table keeps only in-frame clones and is missing some. The sample lists roughly 150,000 clones; about 92% were seen once. Germline-derived CDR1 and CDR2 are SGHTA and FQGNSA. This CDR3 contains 14 residues. V dropped 1 base and J dropped 10 bases, with 15 bases sitting between them. The TCR originated in an adult who received the AZD1222 COVID-19 vaccine. Source: peripheral blood, taken 28 days after the second AZD1222 dose. The chain carries TRBV7-2 and TRBJ2-3, with D possibly matching TRBD2 (5 bases). CDR3 region: CASSLDYRGFSQYF. CDR3 nucleotides: TGTGCCAGCAGCTTAGACTATCGGGGATTTTCGCAGTATTTT.